This entry features one T cell receptor beta chain sequence. The antigen remains unidentified. This sample stems from a study of response to subunit inactivated influenza vaccine. V gave up 5 bases and J gave up 1 base; unmatched junction bases: 9. CDR1 is SGHAT, CDR2 FQNNGV, per germline. This CDR3 has 18 amino acids. TCRdb called the RT-PCR reads again in MiXCR, with one record for every CDR3 protein. The sample consists of around 790,000 distinct CDR3 sequences, 21% of them appearing once. Study conclusions and caveats: Authors suggested seasonal influenza vaccinations each recruit few new T cells.

The sequence was collected from a man aged 45-65 years who received an inactivated influenza vaccine. The material sequenced was PBMCs from blood, taken approximately 5 days after vaccination. This rearrangement joins TRBV11-2 to TRBJ1-6; 9 bases are a match to TRBD1. The CDR3 DNA reads TGTGCCAGCAGCCTAGGACAGGGGAGGAGTTCCTATAATTCACCCCTCCACTTT. This translates into CASSLGQGRSSYNSPLHF.